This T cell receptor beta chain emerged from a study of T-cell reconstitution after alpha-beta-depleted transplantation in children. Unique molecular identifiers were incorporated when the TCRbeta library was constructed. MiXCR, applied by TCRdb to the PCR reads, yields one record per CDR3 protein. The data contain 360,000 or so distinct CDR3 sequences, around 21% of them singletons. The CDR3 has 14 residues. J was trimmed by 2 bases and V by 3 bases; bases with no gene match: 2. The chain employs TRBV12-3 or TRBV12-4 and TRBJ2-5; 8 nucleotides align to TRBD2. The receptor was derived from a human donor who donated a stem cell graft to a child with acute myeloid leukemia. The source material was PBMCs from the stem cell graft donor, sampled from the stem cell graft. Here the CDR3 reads CASSLASGQETQYF. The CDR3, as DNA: TGTGCCAGCAGTTTGGCTAGCGGGCAAGAGACCCAGTACTTC.